The 18 T cell receptor beta chains below were found in one sample sequenced in a study of blood T cell repertoires in COVID-19. Data came from immunoSEQ multiplex PCR; TCRdb stores just in-frame clones and leaves some out. The sample comprises roughly 250,000 clones, approximately 83% of which are singletons, and 9.6% rests with the top ten. The sample comprised peripheral blood. These receptors all come from an elderly woman with acute or convalescent COVID-19.

The gene calls are TRBV15 and TRBJ2-7, with a tentative D call TRBD1 (6 bases). Trimming pared 0 bases from V and 2 bases from J, leaving 8 bases between. CDR3 size: 14 residues. Germline CDR1 reads LNHNV; CDR2 reads YYDKDF (reference sequence). CDR3 region: CATSRERGTYEQYF. In DNA form, the CDR3 reads TGTGCCACCAGCAGAGAGAGGGGGACCTACGAGCAGTACTTC.

V and J are TRBV14 and TRBJ2-7; a weak D match, TRBD1 (5 bases). The CDR3 is made up of 13 amino acids. The V end was cut by 0 bases, the J end by 9 bases, with 12 bases between. The germline CDR1 and CDR2 sequences are SGHDN and FVKESK. The CDR3 DNA sequence: TGTGCCAGCAGCCAAGATCAAGGGGTCAGGCAGTACTTC. Translated: CASSQDQGVRQYF.

The chain employs TRBV9 and TRBJ2-1, with a possible D match to TRBD2 (5 bases). This CDR3 has 16 amino acids. Germline loops: CDR1 SGDLS, CDR2 YYNGEE. The ends were cut back, 0 bases at V and 1 base at J, with 11 bases in the middle. CDR3 sequence: CASSVDASSSYNEQFF. For the CDR3, the DNA is TGTGCCAGCAGCGTAGATGCTAGCTCTTCCTACAATGAGCAGTTCTTC.

This clone was observed a few times. J is TRBJ1-2 and V is TRBV14, with D unclear. V was pared by 0 bases and J by 7 bases, with 9 bases between. The CDR3 runs to 13 residues. Germline V gives CDR1 SGHDN, CDR2 FVKESK. CDR3 coding DNA: TGTGCCAGCAGCCAAGACTACAGCGGTGGCTACACCTTC. This translates into CASSQDYSGGYTF.

The chain couples TRBV4-1 to TRBJ2-1; D possibly corresponds to TRBD2 (5 bases). Germline lookup yields CDR1 MGHRA and CDR2 YSYEKL. This CDR3 is built from 17 residues. V was cut by 4 bases and J by 0 bases, with 16 bases left in between. The CDR3 region is CASSRGNGEGSYNEQFF. CDR3 nucleotide sequence: TGCGCCAGCAGCCGCGGTAATGGCGAGGGCTCCTACAATGAGCAGTTCTTC.

The chain carries TRBV28 and TRBJ2-5, with D perhaps matching TRBD1 (6 bases). Germline values: CDR1 MDHEN, CDR2 SYDVKM. With 5 bases removed from V and 12 bases from J, the gap between germline ends came to 16 bases. This CDR3 comprises 12 residues. The CDR3 sequence is CASSTPTGSKYF. DNA of the CDR3: TGTGCCAGCAGTACCCCCACAGGGTCAAAGTACTTC. Based on the CDR3 plus reference TRBV28 and TRBJ2-5, the full variable domain is DVKVTQSSRYLVKRTGEKVFLECVQDMDHENMFWYRQDPGLGLRLIYFSYDVKMKEKGDIPEGYSVSREKKERFSLILESASTNQTSMYLCASSTPTGSKYFGPGTRLLVL.

The chain recombines TRBV6-6 with TRBJ2-6; D remains ambiguous. The V end lost 6 bases, the J end lost 4 bases, and 7 bases lay between the germline ends. The germline CDR1 and CDR2 sequences are MNHNY and SVGAGI (reference sequence). The length of the CDR3 is 13 residues. In nucleotides, the CDR3 is TGTGCCAGCAGGGGCCCGGGGGCCAACGTCCTGACTTTC. Protein sequence: CASRGPGANVLTF.

This clone was recorded once. V gene TRBV19 combines with J gene TRBJ1-2, with a possible D match to TRBD1 (6 bases). V was pared by 4 bases and J by 6 bases, with 9 bases between. CDR3 length: 12 amino acids. CDR1 and CDR2 (germline): LNHDA, SQIVND (reference sequence). CDR3 residues: CASSKAGDGYTF. The CDR3 region has the DNA TGTGCCAGTAGTAAGGCAGGGGATGGCTACACCTTC.

The V gene is TRBV7-9, the J gene TRBJ1-1; D is uncertain. The germline V gene encodes CDR1 SEHNR and CDR2 FQNEAQ (reference sequence). There are 11 residues in the CDR3. V was trimmed by 4 bases and J by 4 bases, leaving 4 bases between them. The DNA for the CDR3 is TGTGCCAGCAGCTCGGGCACTGAAGCTTTCTTT. Amino acids: CASSSGTEAFF. Drawing the rest from reference TRBV7-9 and TRBJ1-1, the complete variable domain is DTGVSQNPRHKITKRGQNVTFRCDPISEHNRLYWYRQTLGQGPEFLTYFQNEAQLEKSRLLSDRFSAERPKGSFSTLEIQRTEQGDSAMYLCASSSGTEAFFGQGTRLTVV.

The chain is built from TRBV2 and TRBJ1-5; 8 bases are shared with TRBD1. The CDR3 is 16 amino acids. V was pared by 4 bases and J by 0 bases, with 5 bases of the junction left unmatched. In germline, CDR1 is SNHLY, CDR2 FYNNEI. As DNA, the CDR3 is TGTGCCAGCAGTGGACAGGGGTCCTTTAGCAATCAGCCCCAGCATTTT. This gives the protein CASSGQGSFSNQPQHF.

The chain carries TRBV2 and TRBJ1-2, with D possibly being TRBD1 (6 bases). V dropped 7 bases and J dropped 5 bases, with 14 bases sitting between them. Germline V gene data show CDR1 as SNHLY and CDR2 as FYNNEI. This CDR3 is built from 13 residues. The CDR3: CASTGQTAYGYTF. The CDR3, as DNA: TGTGCCAGCACTGGACAGACAGCTTATGGCTACACCTTC.

The CDR3 coding sequence is TGTGCCAGCATCGCGGGTGACACTGAAGCTTTCTTT. Translation: CASIAGDTEAFF. The rearrangement links TRBV6-6 to TRBJ1-1, with unresolved D. V shed 7 bases and J shed 3 bases, with 9 bases lying between them. The germline gives CDR1 MNHNY, CDR2 SVGAGI (reference sequence). There are 12 residues in the CDR3.

This chain joins TRBV27 and TRBJ1-2; perhaps TRBD1 as D (6 bases). With 5 bases removed from V and 5 bases from J, the gap between germline ends came to 21 bases. CDR3 length equals 16 residues. The germline V gene encodes CDR1 MNHEY and CDR2 SMNVEV (reference sequence). DNA for the CDR3: TGTGCCAGCAGTCCTTCTCTCGGGGGGCGCGGGTATGGCTACACCTTC. It translates to CASSPSLGGRGYGYTF.

The V and J genes are TRBV2 and TRBJ2-3; D might be TRBD1 (5 bases). Germline V lookup: CDR1 SNHLY, CDR2 FYNNEI. The CDR3 is 12 amino acids. Deletions cut 6 bases from V and 5 bases from J, with 9 bases between. The DNA for the CDR3 is TGTGCCAGCAGAAGGGGAATAGATACGCAGTATTTT. This translates into CASRRGIDTQYF.

The chain is built from TRBV7-9 and TRBJ2-7, with TRBD1 as a possible D gene (6 bases). Trimming shortened V by 1 base and J by 5 bases, and 18 bases separated the two germline ends. In germline, CDR1 is SEHNR, CDR2 FQNEAQ (reference sequence). CDR3 size: 16 residues. Written as DNA, the CDR3 is TGTGCCAGCAGCTTAGGAGGGGGACAACTAAGGAACGAGCAGTACTTC. It codes for CASSLGGGQLRNEQYF.

J is TRBJ1-2 and V is TRBV11-2; D is perhaps TRBD1 (6 bases). The CDR3 has 18 amino acids. V was clipped by 1 base and J by 5 bases, with 23 bases between them. Germline V lookup: CDR1 SGHAT, CDR2 FQNNGV. The CDR3 DNA reads as TGTGCCAGCAGCTTAGGTGAGGTGGGGTTTCGACAGGAGTATGGCTACACCTTC. Translating gives CASSLGEVGFRQEYGYTF.

This CDR3 is CASGAGTNQETQYF. In DNA form, the CDR3 reads TGTGCCAGCGGGGCAGGGACAAATCAAGAGACCCAGTACTTC. V usage is TRBV2 and J usage is TRBJ2-5; a possible D gene is TRBD1 (6 bases). CDR1 and CDR2 (germline): SNHLY, FYNNEI. The V end lost 8 bases, the J end lost 2 bases, and 15 bases lay between the germline ends. This CDR3 region has 14 residues. The full variable domain, in which reference TRBV2 and TRBJ2-5 provide the parts outside the CDR3, is EPEVTQTPSHQVTQMGQEVILRCVPISNHLYFYWYRQILGQKVEFLVSFYNNEISEKSEIFDDQFSVERPDGSNFTLKIRSTKLEDSAMYFCASGAGTNQETQYFGPGTRLLVL.

The rearrangement joins TRBV27 to TRBJ2-6; 7 positions agree with TRBD1. J gave up 4 bases and V 6 bases, and 12 bases lay outside the gene matches. Germline CDR1 and CDR2: MNHEY and SMNVEV (reference sequence). The CDR3 has 17 residues. CDR3 amino acids: CASRFLTTGAGANVLTF. CDR3 DNA sequence: TGTGCCAGCAGATTTCTCACCACAGGGGCCGGGGCCAACGTCCTGACTTTC.